This T cell receptor (beta chain) emerged from a study of T cell responses to AZD1222 COVID-19 vaccine. Study background: Pooled together were second doses at about 4 or about 12 weeks.

Germline V gene lookup returns CDR1 LGHDT and CDR2 YNNKEL (reference sequence). V shed 0 bases and J shed 6 bases, with 9 bases lying between them. CDR3 length equals 15 residues. On this clone: Its antigen remains unknown.

The repertoire was sequenced with immunoSEQ multiplex PCR; TCRdb's copy has only in-frame clones and lacks some. The sample has around 30,000 clones, 91% seen once. Whole-study results and caveats: Close to half of all spike-specific TCRs reportedly target regions of the variants that are unmutated. Clonal diversity may have been underestimated, and the donors were mostly white British, with more females than males.

The source was peripheral blood, collected on day 0 of AZD1222 vaccination. The origin of this receptor is an adult in good health. The chain is built from TRBV3-1 (or the pseudogene TRBV3-2) and TRBJ1-6; D might be TRBD1 (6 bases). Written as DNA, the CDR3 is TGTGCCAGCAGCCAAGATTCCAGGGGTAATTCACCCCTCCACTTT. Translated, it gives CASSQDSRGNSPLHF.